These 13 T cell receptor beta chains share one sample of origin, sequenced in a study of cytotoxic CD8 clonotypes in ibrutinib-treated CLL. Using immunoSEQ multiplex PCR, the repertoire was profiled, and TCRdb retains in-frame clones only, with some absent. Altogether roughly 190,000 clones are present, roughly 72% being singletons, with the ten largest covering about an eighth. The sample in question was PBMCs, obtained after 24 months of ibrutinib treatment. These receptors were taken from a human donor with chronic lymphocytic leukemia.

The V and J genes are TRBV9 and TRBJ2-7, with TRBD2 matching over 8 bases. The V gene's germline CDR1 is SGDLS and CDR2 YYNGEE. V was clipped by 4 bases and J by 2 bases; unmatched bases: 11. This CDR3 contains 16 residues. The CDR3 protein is CASSPIAGTSPYEQYF. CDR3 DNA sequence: TGTGCCAGCAGCCCAATCGCCGGGACTAGTCCCTACGAGCAGTACTTC.

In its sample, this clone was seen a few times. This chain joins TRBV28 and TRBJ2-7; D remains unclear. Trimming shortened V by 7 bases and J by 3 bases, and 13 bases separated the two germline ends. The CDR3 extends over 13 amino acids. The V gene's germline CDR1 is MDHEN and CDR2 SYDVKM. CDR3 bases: TGTGCCAGCAATTCTCCCCCCTTCTACGAGCAGTACTTC. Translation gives CASNSPPFYEQYF.

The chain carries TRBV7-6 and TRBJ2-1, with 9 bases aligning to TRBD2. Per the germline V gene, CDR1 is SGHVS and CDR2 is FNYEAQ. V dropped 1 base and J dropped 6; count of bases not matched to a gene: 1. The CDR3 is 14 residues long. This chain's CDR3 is CASSLGGRGNEQFF. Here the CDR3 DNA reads TGTGCCAGCAGCTTAGGCGGGAGGGGCAATGAGCAGTTCTTC.

The DNA for the CDR3 is TGTGCCAGCAGTTTAGGCCGGAGCGGTAGCTCCTACGAGCAGTACTTC. Protein sequence: CASSLGRSGSSYEQYF. The chain combines TRBV28 with TRBJ2-7; perhaps TRBD2 as D (5 bases). Trimming pared 2 bases from V and 0 bases from J, leaving 14 bases between. The CDR3 spans 16 residues. Looked up from germline, CDR1 is MDHEN and CDR2 is SYDVKM.

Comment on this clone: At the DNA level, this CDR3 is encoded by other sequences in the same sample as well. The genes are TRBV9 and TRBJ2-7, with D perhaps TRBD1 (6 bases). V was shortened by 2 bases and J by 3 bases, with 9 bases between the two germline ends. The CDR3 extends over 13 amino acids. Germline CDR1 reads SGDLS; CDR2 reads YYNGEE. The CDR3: CASSVGTRYEQYF. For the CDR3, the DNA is TGTGCCAGCAGCGTGGGGACACGCTACGAGCAGTACTTC.

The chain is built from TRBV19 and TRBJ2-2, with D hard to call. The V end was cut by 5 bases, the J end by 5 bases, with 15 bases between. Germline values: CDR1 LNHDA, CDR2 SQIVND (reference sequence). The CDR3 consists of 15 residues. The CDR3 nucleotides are TGTGCCAGTAGTCTGCATCTTTGGGGTACCGGGGAGCTGTTTTTT. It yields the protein CASSLHLWGTGELFF. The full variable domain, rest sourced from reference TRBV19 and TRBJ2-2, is DGGITQSPKYLFRKEGQNVTLSCEQNLNHDAMYWYRQDPGQGLRLIYYSQIVNDFQKGDIAEGYSVSREKKESFPLTVTSAQKNPTAFYLCASSLHLWGTGELFFGEGSRLTVL.

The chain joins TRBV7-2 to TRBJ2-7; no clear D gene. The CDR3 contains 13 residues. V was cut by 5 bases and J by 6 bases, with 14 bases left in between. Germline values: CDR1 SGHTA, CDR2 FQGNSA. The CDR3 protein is CASSPASSFEQYF. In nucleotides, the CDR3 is TGTGCCAGCAGCCCGGCAAGCAGCTTCGAGCAGTACTTC.

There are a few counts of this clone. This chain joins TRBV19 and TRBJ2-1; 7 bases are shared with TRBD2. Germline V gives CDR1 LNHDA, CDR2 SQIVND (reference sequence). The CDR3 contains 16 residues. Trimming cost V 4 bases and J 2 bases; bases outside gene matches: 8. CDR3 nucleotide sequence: TGTGCCAGTAGTACTGCTGGCGGGAGCCCCTACAATGAGCAGTTCTTC. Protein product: CASSTAGGSPYNEQFF.

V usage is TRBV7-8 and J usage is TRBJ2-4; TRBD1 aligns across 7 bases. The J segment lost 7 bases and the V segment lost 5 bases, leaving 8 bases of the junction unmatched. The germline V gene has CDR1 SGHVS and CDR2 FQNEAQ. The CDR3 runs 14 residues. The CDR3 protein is CASSLQGIGNIQYF. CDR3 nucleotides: TGTGCCAGCAGCCTACAGGGGATTGGGAACATTCAGTACTTC.

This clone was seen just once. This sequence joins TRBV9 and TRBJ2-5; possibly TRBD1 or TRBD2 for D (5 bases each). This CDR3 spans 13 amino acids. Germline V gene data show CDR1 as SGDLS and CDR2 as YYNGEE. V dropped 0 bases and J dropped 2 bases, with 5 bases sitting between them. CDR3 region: CASSVGGQETQYF. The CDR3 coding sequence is TGTGCCAGCAGCGTAGGGGGGCAAGAGACCCAGTACTTC. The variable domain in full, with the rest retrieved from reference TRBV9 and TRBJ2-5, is DSGVTQTPKHLITATGQRVTLRCSPRSGDLSVYWYQQSLDQGLQFLIQYYNGEERAKGNILERFSAQQFPDLHSELNLSSLELGDSALYFCASSVGGQETQYFGPGTRLLVL.

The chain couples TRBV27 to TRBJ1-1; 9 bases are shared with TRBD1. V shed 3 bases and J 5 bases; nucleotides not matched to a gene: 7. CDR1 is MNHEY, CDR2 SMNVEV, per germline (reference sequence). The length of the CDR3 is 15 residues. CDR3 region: CASSFEGTGYTEAFF. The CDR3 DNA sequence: TGTGCCAGCAGTTTTGAAGGGACAGGGTATACTGAAGCTTTCTTT.

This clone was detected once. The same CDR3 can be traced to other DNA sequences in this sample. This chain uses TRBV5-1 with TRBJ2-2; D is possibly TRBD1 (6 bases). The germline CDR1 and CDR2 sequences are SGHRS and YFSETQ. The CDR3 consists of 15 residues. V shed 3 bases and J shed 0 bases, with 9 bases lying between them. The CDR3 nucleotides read TGCGCCAGCAGCTCCGGACAGCCGAACACCGGGGAGCTGTTTTTT. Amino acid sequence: CASSSGQPNTGELFF.

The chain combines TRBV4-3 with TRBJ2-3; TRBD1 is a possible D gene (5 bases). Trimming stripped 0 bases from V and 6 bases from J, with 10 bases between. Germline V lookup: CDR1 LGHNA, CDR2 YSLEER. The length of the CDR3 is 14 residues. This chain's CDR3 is CASSQEQAGDTQYF. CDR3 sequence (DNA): TGCGCCAGCAGCCAAGAACAGGCCGGTGATACGCAGTATTTT.